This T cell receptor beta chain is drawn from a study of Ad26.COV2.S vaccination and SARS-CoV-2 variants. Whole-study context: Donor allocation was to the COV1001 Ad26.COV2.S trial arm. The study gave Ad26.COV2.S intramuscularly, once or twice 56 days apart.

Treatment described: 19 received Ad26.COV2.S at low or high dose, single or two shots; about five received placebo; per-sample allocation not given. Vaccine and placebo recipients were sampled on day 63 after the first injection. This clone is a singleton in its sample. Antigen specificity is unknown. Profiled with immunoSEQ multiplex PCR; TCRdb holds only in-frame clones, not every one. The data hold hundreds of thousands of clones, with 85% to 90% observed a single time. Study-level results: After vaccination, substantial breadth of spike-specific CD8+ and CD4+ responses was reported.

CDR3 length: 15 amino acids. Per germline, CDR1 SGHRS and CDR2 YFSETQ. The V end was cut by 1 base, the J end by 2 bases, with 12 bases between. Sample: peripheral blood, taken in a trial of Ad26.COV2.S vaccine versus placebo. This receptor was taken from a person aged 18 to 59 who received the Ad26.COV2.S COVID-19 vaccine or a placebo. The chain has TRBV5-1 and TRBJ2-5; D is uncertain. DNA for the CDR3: TGCGCCAGCAGCTTGTCGGCCGCCAGACAAGAGACCCAGTACTTC. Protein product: CASSLSAARQETQYF.